One sample yielded the 32 T cell receptor beta chains listed below, sequenced in a study of blood T cell repertoires in COVID-19. TCRdb's copy holds only in-frame clones and misses some; the assay was immunoSEQ multiplex PCR. This table has almost 300,000 clones, around nine tenths appearing once. The sample consisted of peripheral blood. The receptors come from a woman younger than 45 with COVID-19, enrolled during active disease.

This clone appeared a few times. The DNA of the CDR3 is TGTGCCAGCAGTGACTCTCAGGGGGCGAGGAGTCAGCCCCAGCATTTT. This gives the protein CASSDSQGARSQPQHF. The chain links TRBV6-4 to TRBJ1-5; TRBD1 matches 8 bases. CDR1 and CDR2 (germline): MRHNA, SNTAGT. V trimming: 0 bases; J trimming: 6 bases; junction bases outside the gene matches: 7. This CDR3 spans 16 amino acids.

The chain recombines TRBV11-2 with TRBJ1-1; perhaps TRBD1 as D (5 bases). The germline V gene has CDR1 SGHAT and CDR2 FQNNGV. Trimming took 2 bases from V and 11 from J, leaving 15 bases between them. This CDR3 has 13 residues. In nucleotides, the CDR3 is TGTGCCAGCAGCTTACGGCCGAGGAGGGACGCTTTCTTT. Translation: CASSLRPRRDAFF.

V usage is TRBV27 and J usage is TRBJ1-4, with TRBD1 matching 7 bases. CDR3 size: 18 residues. Trimming removed 6 bases from V and 8 bases from J; junction bases left unmatched: 21. The germline V gene has CDR1 MNHEY and CDR2 SMNVEV (reference sequence). CDR3 in amino acids: CASSTPGGGTGAGEKLFF. The DNA for the CDR3 is TGTGCCAGCAGCACCCCCGGGGGAGGTACAGGGGCAGGCGAAAAACTGTTTTTT.

This chain connects TRBV28 to TRBJ1-2; TRBD1 might be the D (5 bases). The V end lost 2 bases, the J end lost 7 bases, and 11 bases lay between the germline ends. Per the germline V gene, CDR1 is MDHEN and CDR2 is SYDVKM. The CDR3 contains 13 residues. Here the CDR3 reads CASSLGGVLGYTF. For the CDR3, the DNA is TGTGCCAGCAGTTTAGGGGGGGTTCTTGGCTACACCTTC.

V gene TRBV30 combines with J gene TRBJ1-3; D is ambiguous. Germline CDR1 and CDR2: GTSNPN and SVGIG (reference sequence). V lost 2 bases, J lost 9 bases, and 11 bases lay in between. The CDR3 is 12 amino acids. The CDR3 nucleotides read TGTGCCTGGAGTCCTACCTTGAGCACCATATATTTT. Its translation is CAWSPTLSTIYF.

The CDR3 nucleotides are TGTGCCAGCAGCTTAATAGGGGGTGGCACAGATACGCAGTATTTT. Encoded protein: CASSLIGGGTDTQYF. The rearrangement uses TRBV11-2 and TRBJ2-3; possible D gene TRBD1, 6 bases. Trimming removed 2 bases at V and 1 base at J, with 10 bases between. CDR3 size: 15 residues. The germline V gene encodes CDR1 SGHAT and CDR2 FQNNGV.

This clone was picked up a small number of times. The rearrangement links TRBV19 to TRBJ1-1; D unresolved. V lost 5 bases to trimming and J lost 4 bases, with 14 bases between them. Germline CDR1 LNHDA, CDR2 SQIVND (reference sequence). This CDR3 is 14 amino acids long. CDR3 coding DNA: TGTGCCAGTAGTGCCCGGGTACCGACCACTGAAGCTTTCTTT. This sequence encodes CASSARVPTTEAFF.

A single count supports this clone. The V gene is TRBV7-9, the J gene TRBJ2-3, with 10 bases matching TRBD2. This CDR3 is 18 amino acids long. J lost 3 bases, V lost 5 bases, and 14 bases had no gene match. Germline lookup yields CDR1 SEHNR and CDR2 FQNEAQ (reference sequence). In DNA, the CDR3 is TGTGCCAGCAGCCCGAACACCCCACTAGCGGGGTTGACAGATACGCAGTATTTT. It is translated as CASSPNTPLAGLTDTQYF.

J is TRBJ1-1 and V is TRBV25-1; tentative D call: TRBD1 (5 bases). V lost 10 bases to trimming and J lost 4 bases, with 13 bases between them. This CDR3 spans 12 amino acids. CDR1 and CDR2 from the germline V gene are MGHDK and SYGVNS. CDR3 region: CAIRGGGTEAFF. The CDR3 region has the DNA TGTGCCATACGTGGGGGGGGCACTGAAGCTTTCTTT.

J is TRBJ1-6 and V is TRBV27, with no clear D. CDR1 is MNHEY and CDR2 is SMNVEV in the germline V gene (reference sequence). Trimming removed 3 bases at V and 8 bases at J, with 11 bases between. This CDR3 has 14 residues. The CDR3 sequence: CASSFLGLDSPLHF. In nucleotides, the CDR3 is TGTGCCAGCAGTTTTTTGGGCCTCGATTCACCCCTCCACTTT.

This clone was counted a single time. The rearrangement links TRBV2 to TRBJ2-1; 8 positions agree with TRBD2. The V gene's germline CDR1 is SNHLY and CDR2 FYNNEI. After removal of 8 bases from V and 1 base from J, the junction contained 7 bases not matched to a gene. The CDR3 consists of 15 residues. The CDR3 DNA follows: TGTGCCAGCGACAACGGGGGGGGATCCTACAATGAGCAGTTCTTC. This sequence encodes CASDNGGGSYNEQFF.

The chain's CDR3 is CASSVRGESTGELFF. The CDR3 DNA is TGTGCCAGCAGCGTTCGGGGGGAATCCACCGGGGAGCTGTTTTTT. V and J are TRBV9 and TRBJ2-2; 7 bases map to TRBD2. CDR3 length equals 15 residues. Germline trimming cut 2 bases from V and 4 bases from J; bases unmatched to any gene: 5. Germline V lookup: CDR1 SGDLS, CDR2 YYNGEE.

The chain combines TRBV9 with TRBJ1-2; D remains ambiguous. CDR1 SGDLS and CDR2 YYNGEE come from the germline V gene. V gave up 0 bases and J gave up 4 bases, with 10 bases separating them. The length of the CDR3 is 14 residues. The CDR3 bases are TGTGCCAGCAGCGTAGACGTAAACTTCTATGGCTACACCTTC. It encodes CASSVDVNFYGYTF.

Here the CDR3 DNA reads TGTGCCAGCAGCTTGGCCCAGGCAGTAGAACCCCTCCACTTT. The encoded protein is CASSLAQAVEPLHF. V is TRBV5-6 and J is TRBJ1-6, with D unresolved. Between the trimmed V and J ends, which lost 0 bases and 12 bases, there was a span of 13 bases. Per germline, CDR1 SGHDT and CDR2 YYEEEE. CDR3 length: 14 residues.

This sequence joins TRBV28 and TRBJ2-2, with D tentatively TRBD1 (5 bases). This CDR3 region has 12 residues. V was pared by 6 bases and J by 8 bases, with 10 bases between. Germline V CDR1 and CDR2: MDHEN, SYDVKM. CDR3 region: CASSPYRGELFF. For the CDR3, the DNA is TGTGCCAGCAGCCCATACAGGGGGGAGCTGTTTTTT.

This clone appeared once. V usage is TRBV6-5 and J usage is TRBJ1-5, with 7 bases identical to TRBD1. J was trimmed by 3 bases and V by 4 bases; bases with no gene match: 3. Germline V lookup: CDR1 MNHEY, CDR2 SVGAGI. This CDR3 contains 14 residues. CDR3 DNA: TGTGCCAGCAGTTTGACAGGGTACAATCAGCCCCAGCATTTT. As protein: CASSLTGYNQPQHF.

This chain connects TRBV30 to TRBJ1-5; 10 nucleotides match TRBD1. This CDR3 has 14 amino acids. V trimming: 0 bases; J trimming: 6 bases; junction bases outside the gene matches: 2. Germline V gene data show CDR1 as GTSNPN and CDR2 as SVGIG (reference sequence). The CDR3 loop is CAWSVGQGGQPQHF. The CDR3 DNA reads TGTGCCTGGAGTGTTGGACAGGGGGGTCAGCCCCAGCATTTT.

The V gene is TRBV9, the J gene TRBJ1-6, with D hard to call. V was trimmed by 3 bases and J by 4 bases, leaving 17 bases between them. This CDR3 contains 17 residues. Germline values: CDR1 SGDLS, CDR2 YYNGEE. The CDR3 DNA reads as TGTGCCAGCAGCGCGGGAGGGAGTCGGGTTTATAATTCACCCCTCCACTTT. Residues: CASSAGGSRVYNSPLHF.

V and J are TRBV2 and TRBJ2-1; 7 bases fit TRBD1. The V gene's germline CDR1 is SNHLY and CDR2 FYNNEI. The CDR3 loop spans 14 amino acids. After removal of 7 bases from V and 3 bases from J, the junction contained 6 bases not matched to a gene. CDR3 nucleotide sequence: TGTGCCAGCATTGTGACAGGGATCTACAATGAGCAGTTCTTC. It translates to CASIVTGIYNEQFF. The whole variable domain, remainder taken from reference TRBV2 and TRBJ2-1, is EPEVTQTPSHQVTQMGQEVILRCVPISNHLYFYWYRQILGQKVEFLVSFYNNEISEKSEIFDDQFSVERPDGSNFTLKIRSTKLEDSAMYFCASIVTGIYNEQFFGPGTRLTVL.

V is TRBV6-5 and J is TRBJ2-2, with 9 bases matching TRBD1. The CDR3 loop spans 14 amino acids. Germline V gene data show CDR1 as MNHEY and CDR2 as SVGAGI. V trimming: 2 bases; J trimming: 7 bases; junction bases outside the gene matches: 2. CDR3 in DNA: TGTGCCAGCAGTTACGGGACAGGGTTCGGGGAGCTGTTTTTT. It encodes CASSYGTGFGELFF.

V is TRBV5-1 and J is TRBJ2-7, with 10 bases identical to TRBD1. This CDR3 spans 15 amino acids. After removal of 2 bases from V and 5 bases from J, the junction contained 7 bases not matched to a gene. CDR1 and CDR2 from the germline V gene are SGHRS and YFSETQ. The CDR3 reads CASSLDRGLTHEQYF. CDR3 sequence (DNA): TGCGCCAGCAGCTTAGACAGGGGGCTTACCCACGAGCAGTACTTC.

The chain couples TRBV6-2 or TRBV6-3 to TRBJ1-2, with D possibly TRBD1 on 6 matching bases. The CDR3 contains 13 residues. Germline V gene data show CDR1 as MNHEY and CDR2 as SVGEGT. With 0 bases removed from V and 12 bases from J, the gap between germline ends came to 14 bases. The CDR3 sequence is CASSYSSWDNHTF. CDR3 coding DNA: TGTGCCAGCAGTTACTCGAGTTGGGACAACCACACCTTC.

The chain carries TRBV19 and TRBJ1-5; the D gene is possibly TRBD1 (5 bases). CDR1 LNHDA and CDR2 SQIVND come from the germline V gene (reference sequence). The CDR3 consists of 18 residues. V gave up 3 bases and J gave up 5 bases, with 23 bases separating them. CDR3 in DNA: TGTGCCAGTAGTATTAAAGGAGAGTGGGGCGGTGCTGATCAGCCCCAGCATTTT. The encoded protein is CASSIKGEWGGADQPQHF.

The V call is TRBV5-6, the J call TRBJ2-7, with D hard to call. The CDR3 is 15 amino acids. V lost 2 bases, J lost 2 bases, and 14 bases lay in between. CDR1 SGHDT and CDR2 YYEEEE come from the germline V gene. Written as DNA, the CDR3 is TGTGCCAGCAGCTTCCCCCCCCAGGCTCCCTACGAGCAGTACTTC. Translated, it gives CASSFPPQAPYEQYF.

The rearrangement uses TRBV25-1 and TRBJ1-1; 10 nucleotides align to TRBD1. The CDR3 length is 12 residues. V dropped 4 bases and J dropped 8; count of bases not matched to a gene: 1. Per germline, CDR1 MGHDK and CDR2 SYGVNS. The CDR3 region has the DNA TGTGCCAGCAGTGGGGACAGGGGAGAAGCTTTCTTT. Translated, it gives CASSGDRGEAFF. The entire variable domain, with the rest obtained from reference TRBV25-1 and TRBJ1-1, is as follows: EADIYQTPRYLVIGTGKKITLECSQTMGHDKMYWYQQDPGMELHLIHYSYGVNSTEKGDLSSESTVSRIRTEHFPLTLESARPSHTSQYLCASSGDRGEAFFGQGTRLTVV.

The chain employs TRBV29-1 and TRBJ2-7; 8 nucleotides align to TRBD2. V trimming: 6 bases; J trimming: 5 bases; junction bases outside the gene matches: 12. Germline CDR1 reads SQVTM; CDR2 reads ANQGSEA. The CDR3 is made up of 14 amino acids. In DNA form, the CDR3 reads TGCAGCGTGAACAGCGGGGGCTGGCATGACGAGCAGTACTTC. As protein: CSVNSGGWHDEQYF.

V and J are TRBV2 and TRBJ1-6, with a weak D call TRBD1 (6 bases). Germline V lookup: CDR1 SNHLY, CDR2 FYNNEI. The CDR3 has 13 amino acids. The V and J ends lost 10 bases and 10 bases respectively, with 17 bases between them. The CDR3 loop is CATRFRGESPLHF. CDR3 DNA: TGTGCCACCCGGTTCAGGGGAGAGTCACCCCTCCACTTT.

This sequence joins TRBV7-9 and TRBJ2-7; tentatively, D is TRBD1 (6 bases). Germline CDR1 SEHNR, CDR2 FQNEAQ (reference sequence). Trimming shortened V by 4 bases and J by 2 bases, and 15 bases separated the two germline ends. This CDR3 region has 15 residues. The CDR3 DNA sequence: TGTGCCAGCAGCTCCGGACAGCGGACGACCTACGAGCAGTACTTC. Translating gives CASSSGQRTTYEQYF.

V and J are TRBV4-1 and TRBJ2-5; 11 bases agree with TRBD2. V was pared by 0 bases and J by 2 bases, with 11 bases of the junction left unmatched. Germline V gene lookup returns CDR1 MGHRA and CDR2 YSYEKL. The CDR3 extends over 19 amino acids. CDR3 amino acids: CASSQDSSLAGGGQETQYF. The CDR3, as DNA: TGCGCCAGCAGCCAAGACTCGTCGCTAGCGGGGGGAGGGCAAGAGACCCAGTACTTC.

The CDR3 DNA follows: TGTGCCAGTAGTATCCTAGCGGGGGCTGATAACGAGCAGTACTTC. Its protein product is CASSILAGADNEQYF. The V gene is TRBV19, the J gene TRBJ2-7; 10 bases line up with TRBD2. The junction had 7 bases not matched to a gene; V was cut back by 3 bases and J by 5 bases. The CDR3 loop spans 15 amino acids. The germline V gene has CDR1 LNHDA and CDR2 SQIVND (reference sequence).

This clone turned up a few times. The V and J genes are TRBV6-5 and TRBJ1-1, with D possibly TRBD1 on 5 matching bases. The V gene's germline CDR1 is MNHEY and CDR2 SVGAGI. Between the trimmed V and J ends, which lost 0 bases and 0 bases, there was a span of 11 bases. This CDR3 comprises 16 residues. CDR3 residues: CASSYSWGGMNTEAFF. CDR3 sequence (DNA): TGTGCCAGCAGTTACTCCTGGGGGGGAATGAACACTGAAGCTTTCTTT.

This clone was seen just once. V gene TRBV10-3 combines with J gene TRBJ1-5; D is unresolved. Per germline, CDR1 ENHRY and CDR2 SYGVKD. Deletions cut 10 bases from V and 6 bases from J, with 13 bases between. The CDR3 consists of 12 residues. The CDR3 sequence: CATQTGSQPQHF. CDR3 DNA: TGTGCCACCCAAACGGGGTCTCAGCCCCAGCATTTT.